Reported below is one TCR beta chain. Its antigen remains unknown. Trimming cost V 0 bases and J 5 bases, with 11 bases left between them. There are 15 residues in the CDR3. The germline gives CDR1 MNHEY, CDR2 SMNVEV (reference sequence). These data originate in a study of T cell responses to AZD1222 COVID-19 vaccine. Produced via immunoSEQ multiplex PCR; TCRdb's table is partial and in-frame only. The profile shows about 110,000 clones, roughly nine tenths of them singletons. Notes on the study in general: Regions 160-218 and 743-854 held dominance among vaccine-associated CD4 TCRs, which spanned spike. Vaccination with two AZD1222 doses was followed by a rise in Spike-specific TCR breadth and depth. Females made up more of the donors, who were largely white British, and clonal diversity may have come out too low.

The specimen was peripheral blood, collected on day 0 of AZD1222 vaccination. The TCR was taken from an adult in good health. The rearrangement uses TRBV27 and TRBJ1-5; D gene ambiguous. As DNA, the CDR3 is TGTGCCAGCAGTTTATCAGGGAATTCACATCAGCCCCAGCATTTT. It specifies CASSLSGNSHQPQHF.